Reported below is one T cell receptor beta chain. Across about 22 US areas, participants ranged in age from about 18 to 90 years. Study processing details: Amplification of reference gene primers provided the estimated nucleated cell counts. Profiled with immunoSEQ multiplex PCR; TCRdb holds only in-frame clones, not every one. V and J calls and clone size are copied from that table; D and trimming were computed from the DNA. The sample lists 320,000 or so clones; about 87% were seen once. Germline V CDR1 and CDR2: MDHEN, SYDVKM. This CDR3 contains 13 residues. Trimming took 7 bases from V and 3 from J, leaving 13 bases between them. The sample comes from a study of blood T cell repertoires in COVID-19.

This clonotype was obtained from a man aged 25-40 years who had recovered from COVID-19. Sequencing used PBMCs or T cells enriched from blood (not recorded which). V and J are TRBV28 and TRBJ2-7; D might be TRBD1 (6 bases). CDR3 sequence: CASTEQGRYEQYF. DNA of the CDR3: TGTGCCAGCACGGAACAGGGTCGCTACGAGCAGTACTTC. Variable domain in full (rest from reference TRBV28 and TRBJ2-7): DVKVTQSSRYLVKRTGEKVFLECVQDMDHENMFWYRQDPGLGLRLIYFSYDVKMKEKGDIPEGYSVSREKKERFSLILESASTNQTSMYLCASTEQGRYEQYFGPGTRLTVT.